The clone carrying this T cell receptor beta chain was seen a few times. The data stem from a study of T cell clones after liver transplantation. Study-level information: A pre-transplant mixed lymphocyte reaction with TCRbeta sequencing defined graft-donor-reactive clones followed in post-transplant blood. Standard immunosuppression, with no induction, continued until 12-24 months after transplant.

The CDR3 length is 14 residues. Looked up from germline, CDR1 is KGHSH and CDR2 is LQKENI. V was shortened by 3 bases and J by 4 bases, with 12 bases between the two germline ends. Some clones are missing from TCRdb's copy, which holds only in-frame ones; the method was immunoSEQ multiplex PCR. The sample contains under 90,000 clones, approximately 80% of which appear only once. The TCR sequence derives from a human donor who received a liver transplant. V usage is TRBV18 and J usage is TRBJ1-2; the D is unclear. This material consisted of CD4+ T cells from blood, taken before liver transplant. As DNA, the CDR3 is TGTGCCAGCTCACCCCGGGAGGGTGGCTATGGCTACACCTTC. Translated: CASSPREGGYGYTF.